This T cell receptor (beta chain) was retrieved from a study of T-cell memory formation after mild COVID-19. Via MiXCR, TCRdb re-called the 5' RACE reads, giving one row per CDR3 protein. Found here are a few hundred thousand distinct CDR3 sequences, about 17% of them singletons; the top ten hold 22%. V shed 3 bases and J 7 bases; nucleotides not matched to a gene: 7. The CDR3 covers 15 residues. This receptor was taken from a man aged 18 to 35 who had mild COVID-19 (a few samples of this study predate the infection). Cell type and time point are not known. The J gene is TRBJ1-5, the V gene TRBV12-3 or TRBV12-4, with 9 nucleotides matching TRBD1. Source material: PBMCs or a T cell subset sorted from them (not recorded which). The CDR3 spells CASSFQGTGFQPQHF. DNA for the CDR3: TGTGCCAGCAGTTTCCAGGGGACAGGGTTCCAGCCCCAGCATTTT.